This is a list of T cell receptor beta chains from one sample in a study of blood T cell repertoires in COVID-19. Repertoires were generated with immunoSEQ multiplex PCR, while TCRdb's copy carries only in-frame clones and drops some. In the table there are some 380,000 clones, 90% of which are singletons. Sequencing was done on a sample of peripheral blood. All receptors derive from a man between 18 and 29 years old with active or convalescent COVID-19. Both conserved end residues are part of each CDR3. The order of the fields is V gene, J gene, CDR3 protein.

TRBV9	TRBJ1-1	CASSVVTGGAGTEAFF
TRBV4-3	TRBJ1-6	CASSQRTGRNSPLHF
TRBV9	TRBJ1-2	CASSVEGQVSYGYTF
TRBV6-2/TRBV6-3	TRBJ2-5	CASSLYTLVDQETQYF
TRBV27	TRBJ2-2	CASSFGGYNTGELFF
TRBV10-2	TRBJ2-5	CASSEWSSGIQETQYF
TRBV5-5	TRBJ2-5	CASSLDGETQYF
TRBV27	TRBJ2-3	CASSSSLAFTQYF
TRBV3-1/TRBV3-2	TRBJ2-5	CASSQVLQDRGRNQETQYF
TRBV29-1	TRBJ1-2	CSVATGNIYGYTF
TRBV9	TRBJ2-7	CASSVTPLARSYEQYF
TRBV7-3	TRBJ2-1	CASSLSPLPSGGSFF
TRBV5-6	TRBJ2-7	CASSLYGTGGFEQYF
TRBV7-8	TRBJ1-5	CASSRDRVNQPQHF
TRBV19	TRBJ2-5	CASSQGKETQYF
TRBV6-2/TRBV6-3	TRBJ2-7	CASSQGEEQYF
TRBV24-1	TRBJ1-2	CATSDFRTGSGYTF
TRBV4-2	TRBJ2-3	CASSQDKRTGALDTQYF
TRBV14	TRBJ1-2	CASSPQGTSYGYTF
TRBV9	TRBJ1-6	CASSVASGGDSPLHF
TRBV5-1	TRBJ1-3	CASSSGGLTSGNTIYF
TRBV7-3	TRBJ2-1	CASSSWAGFVDEQFF
TRBV27	TRBJ2-1	CASSLSGGAAYNEQFF
TRBV14	TRBJ1-2	CASSQDRVRGGYTF
TRBV6-2/TRBV6-3	TRBJ1-1	CASSYNAHRVPLNTEAFF
TRBV28	TRBJ2-7	CASTSTGTPVNEQYF
TRBV6-2/TRBV6-3	TRBJ1-2	CASSYNRPSDYGYTF
TRBV28	TRBJ1-3	CASRETGASGNTIYF
TRBV27	TRBJ1-6	CASRYDRGAPLHF
TRBV28	TRBJ1-2	CASSGAGTGVVGYTF
TRBV4-3	TRBJ1-2	CASSTPGTGLGYTF
TRBV29-1	TRBJ1-2	CSVTDRGYGYTF
TRBV6-5	TRBJ2-2	CASRPWGLTGELFF
TRBV6-2/TRBV6-3	TRBJ2-3	CASSYLRTSGGLDTQYF
TRBV6-2/TRBV6-3	TRBJ2-2	CASSYSGKNTGELFF
TRBV7-9	TRBJ1-5	CASSATGGGQPQHF
TRBV28	TRBJ2-7	CASSLPGTDFEQYF
TRBV24-1	TRBJ2-5	CATSDLSLAGKETQYF
TRBV19	TRBJ1-3	CASSLLTGGAGNTIYF